This T cell receptor beta chain was sequenced in a study of T cell responses to AZD1222 COVID-19 vaccine. Whole-study results and caveats: All repertoire sampling was performed exclusively after the peak T cell response.

Points on this clone: Its antigen is undetermined.

Profiling relied on immunoSEQ multiplex PCR, and the TCRdb table lists in-frame clones only, not all of them. The repertoire holds more than 250,000 clones, with 85% to 95% as singletons. Germline assignment: CDR1 SGHRS and CDR2 YFSETQ. The trim removed 5 bases at V and 4 bases at J, leaving 10 bases unmatched. The CDR3 has 15 amino acids. Sequencing used peripheral blood, obtained on day 0 of AZD1222 vaccination. The sequence came from an adult in good health. V and J are TRBV5-1 and TRBJ2-7; 9 bases line up with TRBD2. Here the CDR3 reads CASRGGLATIYEQYF. CDR3 coding DNA: TGCGCCAGCAGAGGCGGACTAGCGACAATTTACGAGCAGTACTTC.